The source of this TCR beta chain is a study of shared clonotypes between healthy human individuals. Study as a whole: CD4 naive and CD4 memory each took three plates per donor, while CD8 naive took two and CD8 memory one.

Each PCR replicate from the sorted subsets contained 150 to 250 ng DNA, which is about 31,000 T cell genomes. The assay was immunoSEQ multiplex PCR, and TCRdb's table has in-frame clones only and misses some. The data show 950,000 to 1,100,000 clones, about 77% seen once. Concerning this clone: What it binds is unknown.

CDR3 length: 13 amino acids. The V gene's germline CDR1 is MNHNS and CDR2 SASEGT. V lost 4 bases, J lost 5 bases, and 11 bases lay in between. Study-wide results and caveats: Among the subsets, naive ones generally showed larger estimated richness than memory ones. Though the depth was large, rarefaction showed that sorted-subset sequencing was incomplete.

This clonotype was obtained from a man aged 18-30 years in good health. The chain joins TRBV6-1 to TRBJ1-2, with unresolved D. Specimen: memory CD4+ T cells sorted from blood. Stated subset: CD45RA-negative fraction. Written as DNA, the CDR3 is TGTGCCAGCAGTGTAATGGGAGGGTATGGCTACACCTTC. The encoded protein is CASSVMGGYGYTF.